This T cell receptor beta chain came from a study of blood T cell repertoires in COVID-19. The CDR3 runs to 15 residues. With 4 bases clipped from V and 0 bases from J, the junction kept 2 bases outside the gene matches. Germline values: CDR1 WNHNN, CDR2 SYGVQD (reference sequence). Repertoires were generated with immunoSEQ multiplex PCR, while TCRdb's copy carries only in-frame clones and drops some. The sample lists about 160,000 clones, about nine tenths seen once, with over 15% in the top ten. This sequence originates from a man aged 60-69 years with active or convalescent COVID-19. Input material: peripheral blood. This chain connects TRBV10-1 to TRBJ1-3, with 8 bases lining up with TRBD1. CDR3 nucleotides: TGCGCCAGCAGTGGACAGGGGAGCTCTGGAAACACCATATATTTT. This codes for CASSGQGSSGNTIYF.